These T cell receptor beta chains were read from a single sample in a study of blood T cell repertoires in COVID-19. Some clones are missing from TCRdb's copy, which holds only in-frame ones; the method was immunoSEQ multiplex PCR. The sample contains approximately 70,000 clones, roughly 80% of which appear only once. The sample was peripheral blood. These TCRs come from a woman older than 75 with acute or convalescent COVID-19. Both conserved end residues are part of each CDR3. D genes are given only for firm matches. The listing skips clone size in some rows; elsewhere it reads once, few, many or a size class.

V gene	J gene	D gene	clone size	CDR3 DNA	CDR3 protein
TRBV6-6	TRBJ1-5	.	.	TGTGCCAGCAGGGTCCAGGGGACCAATCAGCCCCAGCATTTT	CASRVQGTNQPQHF
TRBV3-1/TRBV3-2	TRBJ2-5	.	.	TGTGCCAGCAGCCAAGTTCAGGGGTTCAAGGAGACCCAGTACTTC	CASSQVQGFKETQYF
TRBV12-3/TRBV12-4	TRBJ2-5	TRBD1	.	TGTGCCAGCATCTCGACAGGGCAAGAGACCCAGTACTTC	CASISTGQETQYF
TRBV30	TRBJ1-5	.	.	TGTGCCTGGAGTGTCTCGTACGGGGGATCTTATAGCAATCAGCCCCAGCATTTT	CAWSVSYGGSYSNQPQHF
TRBV3-1/TRBV3-2	TRBJ2-7	TRBD1	.	TGTGCCAGCAGCCCGCTAAACAGGGGCATCGTCGAGCAGTACTTC	CASSPLNRGIVEQYF
TRBV4-1	TRBJ1-5	TRBD1	few	TGCGCCAGCAGCCCCCAGGACAGGGGGCGCGGTCGAAGTCAGCCCCAGCATTTT	CASSPQDRGRGRSQPQHF
TRBV10-3	TRBJ1-1	.	.	TGTGCCATCAGCCCGGGTTCGAACACTGAAGCTTTCTTT	CAISPGSNTEAFF
TRBV5-1	TRBJ1-2	TRBD1	.	TGCGCCAGCAGCTCGGGACAGGGGAAAGACTATGGCTACACCTTC	CASSSGQGKDYGYTF
TRBV5-1	TRBJ1-1	TRBD1	few	TGCGCCAGCAGCAAGACAGGGTTGGACACTGAAGCTTTCTTT	CASSKTGLDTEAFF
TRBV5-6	TRBJ1-2	.	.	TGTGCCAGCAGCGCTCGAGTGCGGGGCTACACCTTC	CASSARVRGYTF
TRBV2	TRBJ2-1	.	.	TGTGCCAGCAGCGCAACAGCAAGCTCCTACAATGAGCAGTTCTTC	CASSATASSYNEQFF
TRBV3-1/TRBV3-2	TRBJ2-3	TRBD2	.	TGTGCCAGCAGCCAAGATGTAGCGGGGGGATTAGATACGCAGTATTTT	CASSQDVAGGLDTQYF
TRBV29-1	TRBJ2-7	TRBD1	few	TGCAGCGTGGCGCTGGTTCCGGGACAGGGTCCCTACGAGCAGTACTTC	CSVALVPGQGPYEQYF
TRBV19	TRBJ1-1	.	.	TGTGCCAGTAGTCTCATAAGTGGACTGAGAGACACTGAAGCTTTCTTT	CASSLISGLRDTEAFF
TRBV19	TRBJ1-6	.	.	TGTGCCAGTAGTCCGCAAATCTACCGTGGGAGGGGAAGGAATTCACCCCTCCACTTT	CASSPQIYRGRGRNSPLHF
TRBV4-1	TRBJ2-5	.	.	TGCGCCAGCAGCCAAGGACAGAAAGAGACCCAGTACTTC	CASSQGQKETQYF
TRBV3-1/TRBV3-2	TRBJ2-5	TRBD1	.	TGTGCCAGCAGCCAAGGACAGGGAATAGAGACCCAGTACTTC	CASSQGQGIETQYF
TRBV6-1	TRBJ1-6	.	.	TGTGCCAGCAGTGAAGTCCGAGTCCCTAATTCACCCCTCCACTTT	CASSEVRVPNSPLHF
TRBV12-3/TRBV12-4	TRBJ2-7	.	few	TGTGCCAGCAGTTTAGGCAGCTCCTACGAGCAGTACTTC	CASSLGSSYEQYF
TRBV27	TRBJ2-3	.	.	TGTGCCAGCAGTTTATCCATCGACAGTCTAGATACGCAGTATTTT	CASSLSIDSLDTQYF
TRBV21-1	TRBJ2-1	.	once	TGTGCCAGCAGCATGGGGTCGGGGTTAGCGGGGGGCTTTTACAATGAGCAGTTCTTC	CASSMGSGLAGGFYNEQFF
TRBV20-1	TRBJ2-7	TRBD2	once	TGCAGTGCTAGTTGGGGTCCGCGGGGGAATAGCTCCTACGAGCAGTACTTC	CSASWGPRGNSSYEQYF
TRBV6-1	TRBJ2-2	.	.	TGTGCCAGCAGTGAGTGGACAGCCGGGGAGCTGTTTTTT	CASSEWTAGELFF
TRBV2	TRBJ2-7	TRBD1	.	TGTGCCAGCAGTGAAGCGCAAGGGGGCCTTTACGAGCAGTACTTC	CASSEAQGGLYEQYF
TRBV2	TRBJ2-7	.	.	TGTGCCAGCAGGACGGGACTCCTTTCCTACGAGCAGTACTTC	CASRTGLLSYEQYF
TRBV6-5	TRBJ1-2	.	once	TGTGCCAGCAGTCAACCACCCAGCGGGGAGGCACCCTACACCTTC	CASSQPPSGEAPYTF
TRBV7-6	TRBJ2-2	TRBD1	.	TGTGCCAGCAGCCTACCGGGACAGGGGTACGGGGAGCTGTTTTTT	CASSLPGQGYGELFF
TRBV4-1	TRBJ2-4	.	.	TGCGCCAGCAGCCAAGATGCTACCGGGAAAAACATTCAGTACTTC	CASSQDATGKNIQYF
TRBV6-6	TRBJ2-1	TRBD2	.	TGTGCCAGCAGTTACACTAGCGGGGGGGCTGGCAATGAGCAGTTCTTC	CASSYTSGGAGNEQFF
TRBV5-1	TRBJ2-3	TRBD1	.	TGCGCCAGCAGCTTGGGACAGGGTGATACGCAGTATTTT	CASSLGQGDTQYF
TRBV19	TRBJ1-2	.	few	TGTGCCAGTAGTCCCCGGGGACTTGGCTACACCTTC	CASSPRGLGYTF
TRBV20-1	TRBJ1-6	.	.	TGCAGTGCTAGTTTGAGTGGCCAACAGGGTACTTATTCACCCCTCCACTTT	CSASLSGQQGTYSPLHF
TRBV5-1	TRBJ2-1	TRBD2	.	TGCGCCAGCAGCTTAACTAGCGGGGGGATGAATGAGCAGTTCTTC	CASSLTSGGMNEQFF
TRBV29-1	TRBJ1-4	.	.	TGCAGCGTCGAAGGCTCAGGGAATAATGAAAAACTGTTTTTT	CSVEGSGNNEKLFF
TRBV2	TRBJ2-2	TRBD1	.	TGTGCCAGCAGCAGGGGGACAGCTGGCACCGGGGAGCTGTTTTTT	CASSRGTAGTGELFF
TRBV2	TRBJ1-5	.	.	TGTGCCAGCGAGACGGGAAATAGCAATCAGCCCCAGCATTTT	CASETGNSNQPQHF
TRBV30	TRBJ2-6	TRBD1	once	TGTGCCTGGAGTGCCAGACAGGGGGCTGGGGCCAACGTCCTGACTTTC	CAWSARQGAGANVLTF
TRBV2	TRBJ2-2	TRBD1	.	TGTGCCAGCAGTGAATGGGCAGGGGGCACCGGGGAGCTGTTTTTT	CASSEWAGGTGELFF
TRBV7-9	TRBJ1-3	.	once	TGTGCCAGCAGCTTATTAGGGGGCTCTGGAAACACCATATATTTT	CASSLLGGSGNTIYF
TRBV6-5	TRBJ2-7	TRBD1	once	TGTGCCAGCAGTCAACCCGGGACAGGAGACTACGAGCAGTACTTC	CASSQPGTGDYEQYF
TRBV11-2	TRBJ1-4	.	.	TGTGCCAGCAGCTTAGATTTTGGAGCTAATGAAAAACTGTTTTTT	CASSLDFGANEKLFF
TRBV19	TRBJ1-6	.	.	TGTGCCAGTAAAAAAGGGGCAGGGGACGTGTCACCCCTCCACTTT	CASKKGAGDVSPLHF
TRBV7-9	TRBJ2-1	TRBD1	.	TGTGCCAGCAGCCCGGGACAGAATTACAATGAGCAGTTCTTC	CASSPGQNYNEQFF
TRBV7-9	TRBJ2-5	TRBD1	.	TGTGCCAGCAGCTTGACGACAGGGGGCACGGAGACCCAGTACTTC	CASSLTTGGTETQYF
TRBV6-5	TRBJ1-2	.	.	TGTGCCAGCACCCAATTTCTACAGGCGGTAGGCGGCTACACCTTC	CASTQFLQAVGGYTF
TRBV13	TRBJ1-2	TRBD1	.	TGTGCCAGCAGCCTCGGGACAGGTGACTATGGCTACACCTTC	CASSLGTGDYGYTF
TRBV5-1	TRBJ2-5	.	.	TGCGCCAGCTACCAAGGCCTATCCGGGGAGACCCAGTACTTC	CASYQGLSGETQYF
TRBV5-1	TRBJ1-1	.	.	TGCGCCAGCAGCTTGGACAGAATGAACACTGAAGCTTTCTTT	CASSLDRMNTEAFF
TRBV19	TRBJ1-5	TRBD1	.	TGTGCCAGTAGCGGCGGACAGGGGGCGAAATATCAGCCCCAGCATTTT	CASSGGQGAKYQPQHF
TRBV5-6	TRBJ2-5	.	.	TGTGCCAGTCGACCCCTGACTGAATCCCAAGAGACCCAGTACTTC	CASRPLTESQETQYF
TRBV11-2	TRBJ1-1	.	.	TGTGCCAGCAGCTTAATTCTTGAAGCTTTCTTT	CASSLILEAFF
TRBV19	TRBJ2-7	TRBD2	once	TGTGCCAGTAGTCCCTCTAGCGGGGGATCCTACGAGCAGTACTTC	CASSPSSGGSYEQYF
TRBV13	TRBJ1-6	.	few	TGTGCCAGCAGCCTTGGGGGGGACTCACCCCTCCACTTT	CASSLGGDSPLHF